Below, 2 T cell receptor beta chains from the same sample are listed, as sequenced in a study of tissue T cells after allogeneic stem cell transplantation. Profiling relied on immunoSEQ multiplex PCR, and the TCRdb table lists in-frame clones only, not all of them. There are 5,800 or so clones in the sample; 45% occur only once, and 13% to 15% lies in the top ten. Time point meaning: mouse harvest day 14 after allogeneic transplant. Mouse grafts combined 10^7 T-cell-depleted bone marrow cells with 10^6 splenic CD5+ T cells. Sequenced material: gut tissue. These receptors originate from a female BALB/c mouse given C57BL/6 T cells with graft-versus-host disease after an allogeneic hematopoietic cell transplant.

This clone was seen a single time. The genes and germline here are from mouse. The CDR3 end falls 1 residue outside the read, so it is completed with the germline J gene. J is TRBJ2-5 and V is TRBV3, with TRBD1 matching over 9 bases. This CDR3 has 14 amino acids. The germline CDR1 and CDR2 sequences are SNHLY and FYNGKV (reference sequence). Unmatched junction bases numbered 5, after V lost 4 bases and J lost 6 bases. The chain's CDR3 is CASSSGQGRDTQYF. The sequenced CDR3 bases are TGTGCCAGCAGCTCGGGACAGGGAAGGGACACCCAGTAC.

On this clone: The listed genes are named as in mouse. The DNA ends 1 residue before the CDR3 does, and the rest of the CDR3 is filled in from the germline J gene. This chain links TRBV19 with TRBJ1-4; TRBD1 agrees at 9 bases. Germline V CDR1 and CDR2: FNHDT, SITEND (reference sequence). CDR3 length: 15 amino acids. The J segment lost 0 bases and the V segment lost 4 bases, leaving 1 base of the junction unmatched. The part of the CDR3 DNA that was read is TGTGCCAGCAGTCGACAGGGGGTTTCCAACGAAAGATTATTT. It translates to CASSRQGVSNERLF. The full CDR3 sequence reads CASSRQGVSNERLFF.